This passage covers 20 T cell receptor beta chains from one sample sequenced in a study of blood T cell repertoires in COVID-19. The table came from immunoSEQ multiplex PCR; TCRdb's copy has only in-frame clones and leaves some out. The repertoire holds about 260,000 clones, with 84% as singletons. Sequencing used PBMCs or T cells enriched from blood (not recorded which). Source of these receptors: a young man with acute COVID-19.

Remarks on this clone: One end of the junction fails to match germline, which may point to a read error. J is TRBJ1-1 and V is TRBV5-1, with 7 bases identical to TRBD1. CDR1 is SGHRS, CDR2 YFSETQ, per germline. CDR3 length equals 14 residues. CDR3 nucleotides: TGTGCCAGCAGCTTGAAAAGGGGGCAGACTGAAGCTTTCTTT. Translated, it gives CASSLKRGQTEAFF.

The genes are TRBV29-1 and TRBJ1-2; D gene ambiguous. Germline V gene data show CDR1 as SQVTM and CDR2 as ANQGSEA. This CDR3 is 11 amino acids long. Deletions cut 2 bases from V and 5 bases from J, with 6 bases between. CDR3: CSVEKEYGYTF. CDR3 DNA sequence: TGCAGCGTTGAAAAGGAGTATGGCTACACCTTC.

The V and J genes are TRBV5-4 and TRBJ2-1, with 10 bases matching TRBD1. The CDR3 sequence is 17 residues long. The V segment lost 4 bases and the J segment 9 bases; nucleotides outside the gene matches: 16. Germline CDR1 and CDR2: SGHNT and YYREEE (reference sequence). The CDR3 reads CASSPPPGTGDLGEQFF. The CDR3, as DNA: TGTGCCAGCAGCCCACCACCAGGGACAGGGGATCTTGGTGAGCAGTTCTTC.

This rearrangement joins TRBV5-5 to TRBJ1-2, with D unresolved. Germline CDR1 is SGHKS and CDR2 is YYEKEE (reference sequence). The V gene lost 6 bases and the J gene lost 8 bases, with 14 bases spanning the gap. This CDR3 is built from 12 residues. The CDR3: CASTSGLRGYTF. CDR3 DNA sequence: TGTGCCAGCACCTCCGGTTTGAGGGGCTACACCTTC.

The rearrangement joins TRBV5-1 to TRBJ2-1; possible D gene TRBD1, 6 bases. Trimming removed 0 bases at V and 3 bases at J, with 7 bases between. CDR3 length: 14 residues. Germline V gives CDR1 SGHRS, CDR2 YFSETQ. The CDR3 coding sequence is TGCGCCAGCAGCTTGGGGGGACACTACAATGAGCAGTTCTTC. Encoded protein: CASSLGGHYNEQFF.

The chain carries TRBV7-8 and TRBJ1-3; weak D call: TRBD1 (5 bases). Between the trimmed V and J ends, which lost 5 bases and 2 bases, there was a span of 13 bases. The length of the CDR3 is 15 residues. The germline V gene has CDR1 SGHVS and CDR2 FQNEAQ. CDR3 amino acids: CASSPTDGPGNTIYF. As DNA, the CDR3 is TGTGCCAGCAGCCCGACAGACGGACCTGGAAACACCATATATTTT.

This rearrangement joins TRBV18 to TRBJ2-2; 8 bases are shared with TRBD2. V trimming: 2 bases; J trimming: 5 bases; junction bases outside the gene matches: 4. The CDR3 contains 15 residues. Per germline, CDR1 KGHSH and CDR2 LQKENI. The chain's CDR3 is CASSPDAGGTGELFF. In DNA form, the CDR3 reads TGTGCCAGCTCACCAGATGCGGGGGGAACCGGGGAGCTGTTTTTT.

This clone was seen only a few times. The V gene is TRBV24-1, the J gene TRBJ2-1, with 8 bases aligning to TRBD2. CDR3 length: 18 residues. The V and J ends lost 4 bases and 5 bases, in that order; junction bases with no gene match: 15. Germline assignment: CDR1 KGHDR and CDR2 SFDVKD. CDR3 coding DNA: TGTGCCACCAGTGAATCTCAAATGATAGCGGGACTGAACAATGAGCAGTTCTTC. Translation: CATSESQMIAGLNNEQFF.

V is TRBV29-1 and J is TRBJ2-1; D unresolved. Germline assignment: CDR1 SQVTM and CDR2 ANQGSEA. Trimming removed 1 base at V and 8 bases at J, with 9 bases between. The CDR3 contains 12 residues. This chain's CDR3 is CSVEVVRDEQFF. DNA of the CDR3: TGCAGCGTTGAAGTTGTCCGGGATGAGCAGTTCTTC.

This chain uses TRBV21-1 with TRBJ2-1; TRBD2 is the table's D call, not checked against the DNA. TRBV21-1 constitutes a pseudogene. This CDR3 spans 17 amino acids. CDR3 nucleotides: TGTGCCAGCAGCGATCAGGGACTAGCGGGAGTCAACAATGAGCAGTTCTTC. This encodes CASSDQGLAGVNNEQFF.

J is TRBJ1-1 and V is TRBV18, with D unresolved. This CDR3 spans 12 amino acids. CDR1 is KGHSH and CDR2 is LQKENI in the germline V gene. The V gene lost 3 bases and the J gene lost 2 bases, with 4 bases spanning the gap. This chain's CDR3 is CASSPPNTEAFF. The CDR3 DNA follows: TGTGCCAGCTCACCCCCAAACACTGAAGCTTTCTTT.

The CDR3 is CARSLAPFCGRSEQYV. Written as DNA, the CDR3 is TGTGCCAGAAGCTTGGCCCCCTTTTGTGGGAGGAGTGAGCAGTACGTC. The V call is TRBV5-3, the J call TRBJ2-7, with D possibly TRBD2 on 6 matching bases. TRBV5-3 is sorted into the ORF group, with uncertain function. This CDR3 spans 16 amino acids. Between the trimmed V and J ends, which lost 0 bases and 7 bases, there was a span of 20 bases.

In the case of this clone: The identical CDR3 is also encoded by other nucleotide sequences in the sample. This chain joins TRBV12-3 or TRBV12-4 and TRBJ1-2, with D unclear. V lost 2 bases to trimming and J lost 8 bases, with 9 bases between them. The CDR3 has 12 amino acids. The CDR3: CASSLSGSGYTF. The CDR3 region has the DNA TGTGCCAGCAGTTTATCGGGTTCAGGCTACACCTTC.

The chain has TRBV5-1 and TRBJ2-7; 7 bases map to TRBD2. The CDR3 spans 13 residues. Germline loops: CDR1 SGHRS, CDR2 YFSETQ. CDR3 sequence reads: CASSWEGKSEQYV. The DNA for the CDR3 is TGTGCCAGCAGCTGGGAGGGCAAGAGCGAGCAGTACGTC.

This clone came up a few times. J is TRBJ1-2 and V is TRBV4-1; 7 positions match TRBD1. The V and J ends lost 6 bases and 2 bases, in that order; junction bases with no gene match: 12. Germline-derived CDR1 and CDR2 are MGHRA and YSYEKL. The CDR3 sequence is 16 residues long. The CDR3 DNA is TGCGCCAGCAGGGCCCATTTATTCAGGGGGAACTATGGCTACACCTTC. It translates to CASRAHLFRGNYGYTF.

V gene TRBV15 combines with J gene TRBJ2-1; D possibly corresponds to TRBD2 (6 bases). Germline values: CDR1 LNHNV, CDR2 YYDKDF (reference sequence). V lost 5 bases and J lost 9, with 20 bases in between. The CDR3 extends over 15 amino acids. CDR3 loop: CATSGRAGPSVEQFF. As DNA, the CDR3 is TGTGCCACCAGCGGAAGAGCGGGCCCCTCCGTTGAGCAGTTCTTC.

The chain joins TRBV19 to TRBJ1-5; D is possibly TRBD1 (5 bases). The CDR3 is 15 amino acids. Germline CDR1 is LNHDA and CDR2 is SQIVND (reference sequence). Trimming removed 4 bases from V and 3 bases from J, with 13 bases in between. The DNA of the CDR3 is TGTGCCAGTAGTACCGACAGCCTATACAATCAGCCCCAGCATTTT. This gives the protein CASSTDSLYNQPQHF. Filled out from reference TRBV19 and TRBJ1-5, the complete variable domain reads DGGITQSPKYLFRKEGQNVTLSCEQNLNHDAMYWYRQDPGQGLRLIYYSQIVNDFQKGDIAEGYSVSREKKESFPLTVTSAQKNPTAFYLCASSTDSLYNQPQHFGDGTRLSIL.

CDR3 DNA sequence: TGTGCCAGCAGCCCTCCAGGGGCACCCAACACCGGGGAGCTGTTTTTT. Its translation: CASSPPGAPNTGELFF. The chain employs TRBV5-6 and TRBJ2-2, with D perhaps matching TRBD1 (6 bases). Germline V CDR1 and CDR2: SGHDT, YYEEEE. V lost 4 bases and J 2 bases, leaving 15 bases between the germline ends. The CDR3 contains 16 residues. Full variable domain (rest looked up from reference TRBV5-6 and TRBJ2-2): DAGVTQSPTHLIKTRGQQVTLRCSPKSGHDTVSWYQQALGQGPQFIFQYYEEEERQRGNFPDRFSGHQFPNYSSELNVNALLLGDSALYLCASSPPGAPNTGELFFGEGSRLTVL.

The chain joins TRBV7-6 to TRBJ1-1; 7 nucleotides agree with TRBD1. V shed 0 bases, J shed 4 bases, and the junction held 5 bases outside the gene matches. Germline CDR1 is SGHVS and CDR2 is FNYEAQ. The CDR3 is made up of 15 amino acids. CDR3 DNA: TGTGCCAGCAGCTTAGCGACACAGGGGAGCACTGAAGCTTTCTTT. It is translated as CASSLATQGSTEAFF. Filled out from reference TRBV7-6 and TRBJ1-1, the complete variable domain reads GAGVSQSPRYKVTKRGQDVALRCDPISGHVSLYWYRQALGQGPEFLTYFNYEAQQDKSGLPNDRFSAERPEGSISTLTIQRTEQRDSAMYRCASSLATQGSTEAFFGQGTRLTVV.

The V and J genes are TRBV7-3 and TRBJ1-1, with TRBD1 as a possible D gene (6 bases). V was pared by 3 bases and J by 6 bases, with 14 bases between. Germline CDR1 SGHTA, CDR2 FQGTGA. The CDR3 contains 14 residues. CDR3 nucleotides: TGTGCCAGCAGCTTCACAGGGTCTGGCGCTGAAGCTTTCTTT. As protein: CASSFTGSGAEAFF.